This entry lists 28 T cell receptor beta chains sequenced from one sample in a study of blood T cell repertoires in COVID-19. The protocol was immunoSEQ multiplex PCR, while the TCRdb copy is restricted to in-frame clones and leaves out a portion. The data hold more than 85,000 clones, with 72% observed a single time. Sequenced input: peripheral blood. Receptors originate from an older woman with acute or convalescent COVID-19.

The genes are TRBV6-1 and TRBJ1-5; 10 bases line up with TRBD1. The germline CDR1 and CDR2 sequences are MNHNS and SASEGT. With V trimmed by 0 bases and J by 2 bases, 7 bases remained unmatched. The CDR3 is 18 residues long. CDR3 protein: CASSEARTGTGGNQPQHF. CDR3 coding DNA: TGTGCCAGCAGTGAAGCGAGAACCGGGACAGGGGGCAATCAGCCCCAGCATTTT.

This chain uses TRBV3-1 (or the pseudogene TRBV3-2) with TRBJ1-1; D is perhaps TRBD1 (6 bases). Germline values: CDR1 LGHDT, CDR2 YNNKEL (reference sequence). V was pared by 1 base and J by 7 bases, with 19 bases between. This CDR3 has 16 amino acids. CDR3 amino acids: CASSQASGAKWGEAFF. CDR3 nucleotide sequence: TGTGCCAGCAGCCAAGCCTCAGGGGCTAAGTGGGGTGAAGCTTTCTTT.

This clone came up a few times. This chain joins TRBV5-4 and TRBJ1-1; the D is unclear. V lost 1 base, J lost 1 base, and 5 bases lay in between. Germline V gene sequence: CDR1 SGHNT, CDR2 YYREEE (reference sequence). The CDR3 is 13 residues long. CDR3 loop: CASSLNKNTEAFF. CDR3 DNA: TGTGCCAGCAGCTTGAATAAGAACACTGAAGCTTTCTTT.

The rearrangement links TRBV10-3 to TRBJ1-5; the match to TRBD1 covers 8 bases. The CDR3 sequence is 14 residues long. Germline CDR1 ENHRY, CDR2 SYGVKD. V gave up 6 bases and J gave up 4 bases; unmatched junction bases: 5. The CDR3 nucleotides read TGTGCCATCAGCTATGACAGGGGTAATCAGCCCCAGCATTTT. Encoded protein: CAISYDRGNQPQHF.

The V call is TRBV2, the J call TRBJ1-2, with 7 nucleotides matching TRBD1. Germline loops: CDR1 SNHLY, CDR2 FYNNEI. The CDR3 spans 13 residues. V dropped 7 bases and J dropped 3; count of bases not matched to a gene: 5. CDR3 DNA sequence: TGTGCCAGCACCGTGGGACAGTACTATGGCTACACCTTC. Encoded protein: CASTVGQYYGYTF.

This clone was found once. The V and J genes are TRBV7-3 and TRBJ2-7; perhaps TRBD2 as D (6 bases). V gave up 1 base and J gave up 5 bases, with 9 bases separating them. The V gene's germline CDR1 is SGHTA and CDR2 FQGTGA. This CDR3 is built from 13 residues. The CDR3, as DNA: TGTGCCAGCAGCTTAATGTCGGGGGACGAGCAGTACTTC. Its protein is CASSLMSGDEQYF.

Here the CDR3 reads CATSQTGTGANVLTF. In nucleotides, the CDR3 is TGTGCCACCAGCCAGACAGGTACTGGGGCCAACGTCCTGACTTTC. V usage is TRBV24-1 and J usage is TRBJ2-6, with TRBD1 as a possible D gene (6 bases). The ends were cut back, 7 bases at V and 2 bases at J, with 11 bases in the middle. CDR3 size: 15 residues. Germline V gene sequence: CDR1 KGHDR, CDR2 SFDVKD.

This clone was counted only a few times. This chain uses TRBV7-6 with TRBJ1-5; 7 bases fit TRBD1. The CDR3 consists of 15 residues. The junction had 10 bases not matched to a gene; V was cut back by 5 bases and J by 6 bases. The V gene's germline CDR1 is SGHVS and CDR2 FNYEAQ. CDR3 nucleotides: TGTGCCAGCAGCCAAGACCAGGGGGTGGGTCAGCCCCAGCATTTT. This translates into CASSQDQGVGQPQHF.

The rearrangement uses TRBV7-8 and TRBJ1-2, with D tentatively TRBD1 (5 bases). CDR3 length: 16 amino acids. Germline loops: CDR1 SGHVS, CDR2 FQNEAQ. The ends were cut back, 5 bases at V and 6 bases at J, with 22 bases in the middle. In DNA form, the CDR3 reads TGTGCCAGCAGCCCGAATACGTCAGGGTTCCTCAATGGCTACACCTTC. Its translation is CASSPNTSGFLNGYTF.

The rearrangement uses TRBV30 and TRBJ1-2, with D hard to call. This CDR3 comprises 12 residues. From germline, CDR1 is GTSNPN and CDR2 SVGIG (reference sequence). V was trimmed by 2 bases and J by 7 bases, leaving 11 bases between them. In DNA form, the CDR3 reads TGTGCCTGGAGTTGGGCTAGCTTTGGCTACACCTTC. Its translation: CAWSWASFGYTF.

CDR3 nucleotide sequence: TGTGCCTGGAGTGTTCAGAACACCGGGGAGCTGTTTTTT. It translates to CAWSVQNTGELFF. This rearrangement joins TRBV30 to TRBJ2-2; D not resolved. CDR3 length: 13 residues. The V gene lost 0 bases and the J gene lost 1 base, with 3 bases spanning the gap. Germline CDR1 is GTSNPN and CDR2 is SVGIG (reference sequence).

The chain has TRBV3-1 (or the pseudogene TRBV3-2) and TRBJ1-2; D gene ambiguous. V lost 3 bases, J lost 4 bases, and 9 bases lay in between. Germline V gene data show CDR1 as LGHDT and CDR2 as YNNKEL (reference sequence). The CDR3 runs 13 residues. CDR3 DNA sequence: TGTGCCAGCAGCCATAAAGAGTTCTATGGCTACACCTTC. Its translation: CASSHKEFYGYTF.

This clone has a handful of counts. The chain links TRBV7-2 to TRBJ2-7; possible D gene TRBD2, 5 bases. The CDR3 spans 12 residues. V dropped 0 bases and J dropped 7 bases, with 7 bases sitting between them. Germline V lookup: CDR1 SGHTA, CDR2 FQGNSA. In nucleotides, the CDR3 is TGTGCCAGCAGCTTAGCATCGGGAGAGCAGTACTTC. It yields the protein CASSLASGEQYF.

The chain joins TRBV7-2 to TRBJ1-2, with 7 nucleotides matching TRBD1. J was trimmed by 3 bases and V by 1 base; bases with no gene match: 2. The CDR3 runs to 14 residues. CDR1 SGHTA and CDR2 FQGNSA come from the germline V gene. CDR3 region: CASSLVTGDYGYTF. The DNA of the CDR3 is TGTGCCAGCAGCTTAGTTACAGGGGACTATGGCTACACCTTC. The full variable domain, its missing parts supplied by reference TRBV7-2 and TRBJ1-2, is GAGVSQSPSNKVTEKGKDVELRCDPISGHTALYWYRQSLGQGLEFLIYFQGNSAPDKSGLPSDRFSAERTGGSVSTLTIQRTQQEDSAVYLCASSLVTGDYGYTFGSGTRLTVV.

The rearrangement links TRBV7-2 to TRBJ2-3; D is ambiguous. Germline V gives CDR1 SGHTA, CDR2 FQGNSA. The CDR3 has 13 residues. The ends were cut back, 5 bases at V and 1 base at J, with 7 bases in the middle. The CDR3 loop reads CASSPRRTDTQYF. The DNA of the CDR3 is TGTGCCAGCAGCCCGCGTCGCACAGATACGCAGTATTTT.

This clone has just one count. The chain couples TRBV5-1 to TRBJ2-1, with D perhaps matching TRBD2 (6 bases). Germline-derived CDR1 and CDR2 are SGHRS and YFSETQ. Trimming removed 0 bases from V and 6 bases from J, with 16 bases in between. The CDR3 consists of 16 residues. The DNA for the CDR3 is TGCGCCAGCAGCTTGGTTTCAGCGGGCGGCTTCAATGAGCAGTTCTTC. This gives the protein CASSLVSAGGFNEQFF.

The chain is built from TRBV5-1 and TRBJ2-2; D possibly corresponds to TRBD1 (6 bases). Germline-derived CDR1 and CDR2 are SGHRS and YFSETQ. CDR3 size: 16 residues. Deletions cut 3 bases from V and 2 bases from J, with 14 bases between. The CDR3 DNA is TGCGCCAGCAGCTCCCGGACAGAAGATAACACCGGGGAGCTGTTTTTT. Its translation: CASSSRTEDNTGELFF.

This chain links TRBV18 with TRBJ1-1; tentative D call: TRBD1 (5 bases). In germline, CDR1 is KGHSH, CDR2 LQKENI. The CDR3 is 18 amino acids. V lost 1 base and J lost 2, with 20 bases in between. The CDR3 sequence: CASSPLPRTGAGNTEAFF. The CDR3 coding sequence is TGTGCCAGCTCACCACTCCCCCGAACAGGTGCTGGAAACACTGAAGCTTTCTTT.

V usage is TRBV6-1 and J usage is TRBJ2-7; 7 bases are a match to TRBD1. The germline gives CDR1 MNHNS, CDR2 SASEGT. Trimming at V came to 0 bases and at J to 5 bases, leaving 16 bases not matched to a gene. This CDR3 has 18 amino acids. As DNA, the CDR3 is TGTGCCAGCAGTGAAGCAAGATCGGGACAGTCCCTTAGGAACGAGCAGTACTTC. It codes for CASSEARSGQSLRNEQYF.

V is TRBV2 and J is TRBJ1-5; D may be TRBD1 (5 bases). The CDR3 contains 18 residues. Germline CDR1 SNHLY, CDR2 FYNNEI. V was pared by 5 bases and J by 1 base, with 21 bases between. The chain's CDR3 is CASSYQRRGLISNQPQHF. As DNA, the CDR3 is TGTGCCAGCAGTTACCAAAGGAGGGGACTAATAAGCAATCAGCCCCAGCATTTT.

CDR3 DNA: TGTGCCAGCAGTTTACCCACTCCGGGTCAAGAGACCCAGTACTTC. It encodes CASSLPTPGQETQYF. The chain employs TRBV28 and TRBJ2-5, with unresolved D. V was pared by 2 bases and J by 2 bases, with 12 bases between. Germline CDR1 is MDHEN and CDR2 is SYDVKM. There are 15 residues in the CDR3.

This clone was recorded many times. V gene TRBV20-1 combines with J gene TRBJ2-5; 8 positions match TRBD1. The germline V gene has CDR1 DFQATT and CDR2 SNEGSKA (reference sequence). The CDR3 loop spans 15 amino acids. V lost 3 bases, J lost 4 bases, and 10 bases stayed unmatched. The CDR3 sequence is CSASPPGGLGETQYF. CDR3 DNA sequence: TGCAGTGCTAGTCCCCCAGGGGGCTTGGGAGAGACCCAGTACTTC.

This chain uses TRBV21-1 with TRBJ2-4; the DNA was not used to check the table's D call, TRBD2. TRBV21-1 is noted as a pseudogene. The CDR3 covers 14 residues. CDR3 DNA: TGTGCTATCCCGCGGGGGTTCGCCAAAAACATTCAGTACTTC. Protein product: CAIPRGFAKNIQYF.

The gene calls are TRBV19 and TRBJ2-7; TRBD1 agrees at 8 bases. The CDR3 length is 14 residues. J gave up 6 bases and V 5 bases, and 9 bases lay outside the gene matches. CDR1 is LNHDA and CDR2 is SQIVND in the germline V gene (reference sequence). The chain's CDR3 is CASSPRTGSREQYF. The CDR3 nucleotides are TGTGCCAGTAGTCCCAGGACAGGGAGTCGCGAGCAGTACTTC.

This chain uses TRBV10-3 with TRBJ1-1; possible D gene TRBD1, 5 bases. Trimming removed 7 bases at V and 5 bases at J, with 8 bases between. The CDR3 is 11 residues long. Germline V gene data show CDR1 as ENHRY and CDR2 as SYGVKD. DNA for the CDR3: TGTGCCATCAAGGGGAGGACTGAAGCTTTCTTT. It is translated as CAIKGRTEAFF.

This clone came up once. This same CDR3 is encoded by further DNA sequences in the sample. This chain connects TRBV5-1 to TRBJ2-3, with no clear D. The V end was cut by 0 bases, the J end by 0 bases, with 5 bases between. This CDR3 is built from 14 residues. CDR1 is SGHRS and CDR2 is YFSETQ in the germline V gene. Here the CDR3 DNA reads TGCGCCAGCAGCTTGGGTCAGAGCACAGATACGCAGTATTTT. Its translation is CASSLGQSTDTQYF.

The rearrangement joins TRBV19 to TRBJ2-6; D gene ambiguous. The CDR3 spans 15 residues. Germline CDR1 is LNHDA and CDR2 is SQIVND (reference sequence). Deletions cut 7 bases from V and 2 bases from J, with 12 bases between. The CDR3 sequence: CASTTTLAGANVLTF. The CDR3 bases are TGTGCCAGTACCACGACTCTTGCTGGGGCCAACGTCCTGACTTTC.

This clone was observed a few times. The chain couples TRBV28 to TRBJ1-1; D is unresolved. This CDR3 spans 12 amino acids. V lost 2 bases and J 3 bases, leaving 4 bases between the germline ends. Per the germline V gene, CDR1 is MDHEN and CDR2 is SYDVKM. CDR3 in amino acids: CASSLTYTEAFF. The CDR3 DNA is TGTGCCAGCAGTTTAACTTACACTGAAGCTTTCTTT.